This T cell receptor beta chain appears in the sequencing data of a study of post-analysis software for immune sequencing data. Study-level information: Included among the disease courses, which were recorded for the cohort, were relapsing-remitting, secondary progressive and progressive-relapsing multiple sclerosis.

This clonotype was seen only once. Its target is not known. Presence of unique molecular identifiers characterized the TCR beta cDNA libraries. The T cell input of about 0.9 to 11 million gave around 450,000 cDNA molecules. TCRdb passed the PCR reads through MiXCR, listing each CDR3 protein once. The sample lists about 570,000 distinct CDR3 sequences, 34% occurring once. Deletions cut 5 bases from V and 4 bases from J, with 14 bases between. The CDR3 totals 13 residues. Germline V CDR1 and CDR2: DFQATT, SNEGSKA (reference sequence). Findings and limits, study-wide: Among 5 or 6 TRBV segments more frequent in patients than controls were TRBV5-6, TRBV5-1 and TRBV20-1. Analysis by F measure revealed that same-batch samples clustered strongly together.

The rearrangement joins TRBV20-1 to TRBJ1-1, with no clear D. The TCR sequence derives from a girl aged 2-17 years with multiple sclerosis. The sample consisted of blood. The CDR3 bases are TGCAGTGCTCCGACAAGCGGCGGCACTGAAGCTTTCTTT. This encodes CSAPTSGGTEAFF.